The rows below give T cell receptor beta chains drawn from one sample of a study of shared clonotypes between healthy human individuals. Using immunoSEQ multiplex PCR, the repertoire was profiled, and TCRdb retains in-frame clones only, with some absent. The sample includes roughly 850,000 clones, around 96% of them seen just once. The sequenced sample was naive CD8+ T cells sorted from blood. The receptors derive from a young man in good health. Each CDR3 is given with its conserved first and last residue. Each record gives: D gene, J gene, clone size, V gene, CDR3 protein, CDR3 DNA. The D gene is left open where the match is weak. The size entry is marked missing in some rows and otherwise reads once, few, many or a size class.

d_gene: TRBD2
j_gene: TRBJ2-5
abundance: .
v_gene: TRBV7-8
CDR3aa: CASSPRTSGTEQETQYF
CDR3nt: TGTGCCAGCAGTCCTCGGACTAGCGGGACGGAACAAGAGACCCAGTACTTC

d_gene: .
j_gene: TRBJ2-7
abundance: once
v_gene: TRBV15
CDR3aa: CATSRGQLNSYEQYF
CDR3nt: TGTGCCACCAGCAGAGGACAGTTAAACTCCTACGAGCAGTACTTC

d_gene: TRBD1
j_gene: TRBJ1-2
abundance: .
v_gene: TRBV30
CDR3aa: CAWRFNRDRGKGYTF
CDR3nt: TGTGCCTGGAGATTCAACCGGGACAGGGGGAAGGGCTACACCTTC

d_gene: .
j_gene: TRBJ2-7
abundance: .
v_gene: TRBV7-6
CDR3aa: CASSPRDVEQYF
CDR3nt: TGTGCCAGCAGCCCACGTGATGTCGAGCAGTACTTC

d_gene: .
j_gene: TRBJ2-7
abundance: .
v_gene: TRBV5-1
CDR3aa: CASSLPNEQYF
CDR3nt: TGCGCCAGCAGCTTGCCGAACGAGCAGTACTTC

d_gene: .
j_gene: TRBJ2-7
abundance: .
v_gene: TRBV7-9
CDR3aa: CASSPYTYEQYF
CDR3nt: TGTGCCAGCAGCCCGTACACCTACGAGCAGTACTTC

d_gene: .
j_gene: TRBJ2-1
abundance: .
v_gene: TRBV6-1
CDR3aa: CASSEVENHNEQFF
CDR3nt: TGTGCCAGCAGTGAAGTAGAGAACCACAATGAGCAGTTCTTC

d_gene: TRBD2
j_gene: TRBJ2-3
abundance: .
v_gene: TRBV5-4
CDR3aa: CASSFAGGSDTQYF
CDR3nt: TGTGCCAGCAGCTTTGCGGGAGGGTCCGATACGCAGTATTTT

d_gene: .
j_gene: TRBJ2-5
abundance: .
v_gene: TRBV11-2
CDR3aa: CASSSLQGLETQYF
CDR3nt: TGTGCCAGCAGCTCGTTGCAGGGTTTGGAGACCCAGTACTTC

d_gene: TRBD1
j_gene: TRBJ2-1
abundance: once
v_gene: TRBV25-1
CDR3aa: CASSEVFGDRLPNEQFF
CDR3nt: TGTGCCAGCAGTGAAGTGTTTGGGGACAGGTTACCAAATGAGCAGTTCTTC

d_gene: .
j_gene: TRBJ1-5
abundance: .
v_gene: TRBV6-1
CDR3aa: CASGPKQGSNQPQHF
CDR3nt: TGTGCCAGCGGTCCGAAGCAGGGTAGCAATCAGCCCCAGCATTTT

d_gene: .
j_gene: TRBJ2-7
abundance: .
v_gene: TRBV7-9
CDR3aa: CASSYDSYEQYF
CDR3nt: TGTGCCAGCAGTTATGACAGCTACGAGCAGTACTTC

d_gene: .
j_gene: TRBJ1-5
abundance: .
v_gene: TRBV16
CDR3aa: CASSPHTAGQPQHF
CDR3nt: TGTGCCAGCAGCCCCCACACCGCAGGTCAGCCCCAGCATTTT

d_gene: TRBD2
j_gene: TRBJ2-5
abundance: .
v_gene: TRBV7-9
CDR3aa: CASSPFSLGTTQETQYF
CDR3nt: TGTGCCAGCAGTCCTTTTTCCCTTGGGACTACCCAAGAGACCCAGTACTTC

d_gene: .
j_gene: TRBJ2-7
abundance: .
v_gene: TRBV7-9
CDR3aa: CASRRSLSEQYF
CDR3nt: TGTGCCAGCAGGCGGTCTCTCAGCGAGCAGTACTTC

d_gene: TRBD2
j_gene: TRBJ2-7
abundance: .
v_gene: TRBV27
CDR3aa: CASSGQLSGRYEQYF
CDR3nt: TGTGCCAGCAGCGGACAGCTTAGCGGGAGGTACGAGCAGTACTTC

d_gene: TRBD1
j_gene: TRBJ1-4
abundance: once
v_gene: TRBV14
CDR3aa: CASSQDEGTANEKLFF
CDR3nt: TGTGCCAGCAGCCAAGACGAAGGGACAGCTAATGAAAAACTGTTTTTT

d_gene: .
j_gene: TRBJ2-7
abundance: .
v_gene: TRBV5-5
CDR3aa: CASSLAGALYEQYF
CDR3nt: TGTGCCAGCAGCTTGGCAGGGGCCCTCTACGAGCAGTACTTC

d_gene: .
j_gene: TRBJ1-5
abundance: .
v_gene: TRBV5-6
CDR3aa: CASSLDGTRQPQHF
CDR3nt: TGTGCCAGCAGCTTGGACGGGACGCGGCAGCCCCAGCATTTT

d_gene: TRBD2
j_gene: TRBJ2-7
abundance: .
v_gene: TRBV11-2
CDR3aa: CASSQIGLAGDEQYF
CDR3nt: TGTGCCAGCAGCCAAATCGGACTAGCGGGAGACGAGCAGTACTTC

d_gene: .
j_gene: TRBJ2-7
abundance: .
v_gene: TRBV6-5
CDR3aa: CASSSSISGLYEQYF
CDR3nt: TGTGCCAGCAGTTCCTCCATTAGCGGACTCTACGAGCAGTACTTC

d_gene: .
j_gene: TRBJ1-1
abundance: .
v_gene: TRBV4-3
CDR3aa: CASSQGQVNTEAFF
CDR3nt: TGCGCCAGCAGCCAAGGCCAGGTAAACACTGAAGCTTTCTTT

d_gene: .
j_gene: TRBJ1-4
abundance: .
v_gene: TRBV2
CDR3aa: CASSVIGERTNEKLFF
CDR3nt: TGTGCCAGCAGTGTGATCGGGGAAAGAACTAATGAAAAACTGTTTTTT

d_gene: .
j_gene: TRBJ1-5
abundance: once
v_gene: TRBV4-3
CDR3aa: CASSLGFWGFSNQPQHF
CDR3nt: TGCGCCAGCAGCTTAGGGTTTTGGGGATTTAGCAATCAGCCCCAGCATTTT

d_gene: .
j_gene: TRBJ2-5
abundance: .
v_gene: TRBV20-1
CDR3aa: CSARDSLTQYF
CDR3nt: TGCAGTGCTAGGGACAGTTTGACCCAGTACTTC

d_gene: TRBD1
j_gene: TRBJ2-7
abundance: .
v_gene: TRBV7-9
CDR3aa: CASSQTGVYEQYF
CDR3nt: TGTGCCAGCAGCCAGACAGGGGTCTACGAGCAGTACTTC

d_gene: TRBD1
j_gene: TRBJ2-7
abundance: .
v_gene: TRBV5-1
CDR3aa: CASSLQRDRNYEQYF
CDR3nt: TGCGCCAGCAGCTTGCAACGGGACAGGAACTACGAGCAGTACTTC

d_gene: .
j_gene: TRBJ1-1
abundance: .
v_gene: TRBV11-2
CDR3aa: CASSPLGTEAFF
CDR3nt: TGTGCCAGCAGCCCTTTGGGAACTGAAGCTTTCTTT

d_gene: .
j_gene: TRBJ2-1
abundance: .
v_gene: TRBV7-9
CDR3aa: CASSYPTSSYNEQFF
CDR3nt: TGTGCCAGCAGCTACCCTACTAGCTCCTACAATGAGCAGTTCTTC

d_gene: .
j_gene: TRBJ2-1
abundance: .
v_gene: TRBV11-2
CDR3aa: CASSLDLSYAALPRFF
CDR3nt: TGTGCCAGCAGCTTAGACTTATCCTACGCAGCCTTGCCCCGGTTCTTC

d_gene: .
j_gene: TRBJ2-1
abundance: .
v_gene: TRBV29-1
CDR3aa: CSYETPTYNEQFF
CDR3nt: TGCAGCTACGAGACGCCAACCTACAATGAGCAGTTCTTC

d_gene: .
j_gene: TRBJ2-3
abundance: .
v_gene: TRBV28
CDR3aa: CASSPVRDLVTDTQYF
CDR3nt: TGTGCCAGCAGCCCTGTTCGGGATTTGGTCACAGATACGCAGTATTTT

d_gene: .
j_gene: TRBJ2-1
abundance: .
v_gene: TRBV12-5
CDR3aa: CASGWGDQYNEQFF
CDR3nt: TGTGCTAGTGGTTGGGGGGACCAGTACAATGAGCAGTTCTTC

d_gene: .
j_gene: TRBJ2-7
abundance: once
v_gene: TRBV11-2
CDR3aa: CASSPRLLGYEQYF
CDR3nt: TGTGCCAGCAGCCCCCGCCTCCTCGGCTACGAGCAGTACTTC

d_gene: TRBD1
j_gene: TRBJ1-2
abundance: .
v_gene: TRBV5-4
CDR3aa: CASSLDGTGEKNGYTF
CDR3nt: TGTGCCAGCAGCTTGGATGGGACAGGGGAGAAGAATGGCTACACCTTC

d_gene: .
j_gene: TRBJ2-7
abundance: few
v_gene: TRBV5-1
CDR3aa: CASSLRGQTENNEQYF
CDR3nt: TGCGCCAGCAGCTTGAGAGGGCAGACCGAAAATAACGAGCAGTACTTC

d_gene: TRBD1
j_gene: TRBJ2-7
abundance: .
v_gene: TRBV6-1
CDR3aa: CASRGGQGVSYEQYF
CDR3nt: TGTGCCAGCAGAGGGGGACAGGGGGTATCCTACGAGCAGTACTTC

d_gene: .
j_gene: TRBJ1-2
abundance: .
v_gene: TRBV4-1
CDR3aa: CASSQGGSAYYGYTF
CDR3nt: TGCGCCAGCAGCCAAGGAGGCAGCGCATACTATGGCTACACCTTC

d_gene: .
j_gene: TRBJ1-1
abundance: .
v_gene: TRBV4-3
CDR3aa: CASSQDTNTEAFF
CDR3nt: TGCGCCAGCAGCCAAGATACGAACACTGAAGCTTTCTTT

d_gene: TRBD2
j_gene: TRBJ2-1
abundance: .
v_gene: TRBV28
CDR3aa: CASSSRTSGSSYNEQFF
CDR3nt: TGTGCCAGCAGTTCCCGGACTAGCGGGAGCTCCTACAATGAGCAGTTCTTC

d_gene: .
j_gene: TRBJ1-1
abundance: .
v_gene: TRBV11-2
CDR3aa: CASSLWLPGTEAFF
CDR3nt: TGTGCCAGCAGCTTATGGCTGCCAGGCACTGAAGCTTTCTTT

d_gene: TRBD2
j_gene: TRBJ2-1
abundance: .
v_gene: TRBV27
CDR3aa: CASSLLGAGYNEQFF
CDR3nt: TGTGCCAGCAGTCTCCTTGGAGCGGGGTACAATGAGCAGTTCTTC

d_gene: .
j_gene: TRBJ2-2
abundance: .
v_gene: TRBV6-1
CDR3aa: CASSEASDKLTGELFF
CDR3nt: TGTGCCAGCAGTGAAGCTTCGGACAAACTCACCGGGGAGCTGTTTTTT

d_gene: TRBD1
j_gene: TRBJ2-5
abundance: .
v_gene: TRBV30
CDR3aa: CAWSDSPGQGFQETQYF
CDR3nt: TGTGCCTGGAGCGACTCTCCGGGACAGGGATTTCAAGAGACCCAGTACTTC